A selection of T cell receptor beta chains follows, all from one sample in a study of OX40 agonist ivuxolimab in advanced cancers. Assay: immunoSEQ multiplex PCR; the TCRdb copy retains only in-frame clones and omits some. Among more than 60,000 clones listed, about 86% were seen once. The input for sequencing was CD4+ or CD8+ T cells sorted from blood, taken in a trial of the OX40 agonist ivuxolimab. The receptors here all came from an adult with an advanced solid tumor such as melanoma, head and neck, liver or kidney cancer. Each CDR3 is given with its conserved first and last residue. D genes are given only for firm matches. The size field is filled for only some rows; it gives once, few, many or a size class.

TRBJ1-3 NA TRBV28 TRBD1 CASATWTGGFGNTIYF TGTGCCAGCGCAACCTGGACAGGGGGCTTTGGAAACACCATATATTTT
TRBJ2-1 once TRBV4-1 NA CASSQDKRGHPSYNEQFF TGCGCCAGCAGCCAAGATAAACGCGGACATCCCTCCTACAATGAGCAGTTCTTC
TRBJ2-7 few TRBV5-4 NA CATSRESYEQYF TGTGCCACGTCTCGGGAAAGCTACGAGCAGTACTTC
TRBJ1-2 NA TRBV10-3 NA CAISASNPTGNHGYTF TGTGCCATCAGTGCGTCCAATCCAACAGGGAACCATGGCTACACCTTC
TRBJ2-3 NA TRBV4-2 TRBD2 CASSGTSGGAPDTQYF TGTGCCAGCAGCGGAACTAGCGGGGGGGCCCCAGATACGCAGTATTTT
TRBJ1-1 few TRBV7-8 NA CASSLNLRSTEAFF TGTGCCAGCAGCTTAAACCTAAGGAGCACTGAAGCTTTCTTT
TRBJ2-3 NA TRBV6-5 NA CASTEGLTDTQYF TGTGCCAGCACCGAGGGTCTGACAGATACGCAGTATTTT
TRBJ1-6 few TRBV6-1 NA CASSEGVVKGAPLHF TGTGCCAGCAGTGAGGGGGTCGTAAAAGGGGCACCCCTCCACTTT
TRBJ1-2 NA TRBV7-2 NA CASSLGRTSGNGYTF TGTGCCAGCAGCTTAGGGAGGACATCCGGAAATGGCTACACCTTC
TRBJ1-2 NA TRBV9 NA CASSVDPGMGNYGYTF TGTGCCAGCAGCGTAGATCCGGGTATGGGTAACTATGGCTACACCTTC
TRBJ1-5 NA TRBV6-1 NA CASSEYRQGNQPQHF TGTGCCAGCAGTGAATATCGACAAGGCAATCAGCCCCAGCATTTT
TRBJ2-6 few TRBV9 NA CASSPRRTPGANVLTF TGTGCCAGCAGCCCCCGGAGGACCCCTGGGGCCAACGTCCTGACTTTC
TRBJ2-1 NA TRBV29-1 TRBD2 CSVALAGPYNEQFF TGCAGCGTTGCCCTAGCGGGACCATACAATGAGCAGTTCTTC
TRBJ2-2 NA TRBV6-1 NA CASKSSWAGELFF TGTGCCAGCAAGAGCTCATGGGCCGGGGAGCTGTTTTTT
TRBJ2-2 NA TRBV7-9 NA CASSLESRAAGTGELFF TGTGCCAGCAGCTTAGAATCAAGGGCCGCGGGGACCGGGGAGCTGTTTTTT
TRBJ2-7 once TRBV7-2 NA CASSEALGSTYEQYF TGTGCCAGCAGCGAGGCGCTAGGGAGCACCTACGAGCAGTACTTC
TRBJ2-7 NA TRBV27 NA CASSYSTGTDSQYF TGTGCCAGCAGTTACTCGACAGGTACGGATTCGCAGTACTTC
TRBJ2-7 NA TRBV29-1 TRBD1 CSVEGGTGGLYEQYF TGCAGCGTTGAAGGAGGGACAGGGGGGCTCTACGAGCAGTACTTC
TRBJ2-5 NA TRBV5-1 TRBD2 CASSHWGLAGGPNGETQYF TGCGCCAGCAGCCACTGGGGACTAGCGGGGGGACCCAATGGAGAGACCCAGTACTTC
TRBJ1-1 few TRBV18 NA CASSPRRGVNTEAFF TGTGCCAGCTCACCACGACGAGGAGTGAACACTGAAGCTTTCTTT
TRBJ1-1 NA TRBV19 NA CASSISPRLRNTEAFF TGTGCCAGTAGTATTAGTCCGCGACTAAGGAACACTGAAGCTTTCTTT
TRBJ2-3 NA TRBV20-1 TRBD2 CSARPGGPQYF TGCAGTGCTCGCCCGGGGGGTCCGCAGTATTTT
TRBJ1-3 NA TRBV7-3 NA CASSLAGTFGNTIYF TGTGCCAGCAGCTTGGCCGGGACGTTTGGAAACACCATATATTTT
TRBJ1-5 NA TRBV6-1 NA CASSELGGPTQPQHF TGTGCCAGCAGTGAATTAGGGGGGCCAACACAGCCCCAGCATTTT
TRBJ1-2 NA TRBV28 NA CASSAQGHGGYTF TGTGCCAGCAGTGCTCAGGGTCACGGTGGCTACACCTTC
TRBJ1-1 NA TRBV5-6 TRBD1 CASSGRPGTGLNTEAFF TGTGCCAGCAGCGGCCGGCCCGGGACAGGCTTGAACACTGAAGCTTTCTTT
TRBJ1-1 NA TRBV7-2 TRBD1 CASSFWVGQGAGTEAFF TGTGCCAGCAGCTTCTGGGTGGGGCAGGGGGCTGGGACTGAAGCTTTCTTT
TRBJ2-6 NA TRBV11-1 NA CASSLLREALGANVLTF TGTGCCAGCAGCTTATTGAGGGAGGCTTTGGGGGCCAACGTCTTGACTTTC
TRBJ2-7 NA TRBV6-5 TRBD1 CASRRGLAYEQYF TGTGCCAGCAGAAGGGGGCTTGCCTACGAGCAGTACTTC
TRBJ2-7 NA TRBV14 TRBD2 CASSRLASGEQYF TGTGCCAGCAGCCGATTGGCTAGCGGCGAGCAGTACTTC
TRBJ1-4 NA TRBV2 NA CASSVRFGKKLFF TGTGCCAGCAGTGTTCGATTTGGCAAAAAACTGTTTTTT
TRBJ1-5 NA TRBV7-9 NA CASSYQSQPQHF TGTGCCAGCAGCTACCAGAGTCAGCCCCAGCATTTT
TRBJ2-3 NA TRBV15 NA CATTEGVPLTDTQYF TGTGCCACCACTGAGGGGGTCCCCCTCACAGATACGCAGTATTTT
TRBJ2-7 NA TRBV7-2 TRBD2 CASSVLAGGREQYF TGTGCCAGCAGCGTACTAGCGGGGGGGCGAGAGCAGTACTTC
TRBJ1-2 few TRBV5-1 NA CASSLIQGGRGSYGYTF TGCGCCAGCAGCTTGATCCAGGGTGGTAGAGGAAGCTATGGCTACACCTTC